Each of the 14 T cell receptor beta chains below was sequenced from the same sample in a study of blood T cell repertoires in COVID-19. Clones were read by immunoSEQ multiplex PCR, and TCRdb kept only the in-frame ones, dropping some. The sample has nearly 80,000 clones; around 84% are singletons. The specimen sequenced was peripheral blood. These receptors were taken from a woman in her seventies with acute or convalescent COVID-19.

The chain carries TRBV4-1 and TRBJ2-5; the match to TRBD2 covers 15 bases. With 4 bases clipped from V and 4 bases from J, the junction kept 7 bases outside the gene matches. The CDR3 runs 17 residues. Germline V CDR1 and CDR2: MGHRA, YSYEKL. The CDR3 region is CASSLRTSGRVGETQYF. The CDR3 bases are TGCGCCAGCAGCCTCAGGACTAGCGGGAGGGTCGGAGAGACCCAGTACTTC.

This clone was seen once. J is TRBJ2-5 and V is TRBV5-4, with 11 bases fitting TRBD2. The CDR3 is made up of 15 amino acids. Germline V gives CDR1 SGHNT, CDR2 YYREEE (reference sequence). J lost 2 bases, V lost 4 bases, and 4 bases had no gene match. Here the CDR3 reads CASSRWTSGQETQYF. DNA for the CDR3: TGTGCCAGCAGCCGTTGGACTAGCGGGCAAGAGACCCAGTACTTC.

The CDR3 DNA follows: TGTGCCAGCAGCTGGACTAGCGGGTTACCCTACGAGCAGTACTTC. It yields the protein CASSWTSGLPYEQYF. This chain connects TRBV7-2 to TRBJ2-7; 11 bases are a match to TRBD2. The CDR3 extends over 15 amino acids. Germline CDR1 reads SGHTA; CDR2 reads FQGNSA. The V and J ends lost 4 bases and 2 bases, in that order; junction bases with no gene match: 4. Full variable domain (rest looked up from reference TRBV7-2 and TRBJ2-7): GAGVSQSPSNKVTEKGKDVELRCDPISGHTALYWYRQSLGQGLEFLIYFQGNSAPDKSGLPSDRFSAERTGGSVSTLTIQRTQQEDSAVYLCASSWTSGLPYEQYFGPGTRLTVT.

The DNA of the CDR3 is TGTGCCAGCAGCGCCGGGGGGTCGGGCTACACCTTC. It yields the protein CASSAGGSGYTF. This chain uses TRBV3-1 (or the pseudogene TRBV3-2) with TRBJ1-2, with D possibly being TRBD1 (5 bases). V lost 5 bases to trimming and J lost 8 bases, with 12 bases between them. Germline V lookup: CDR1 LGHDT, CDR2 YNNKEL (reference sequence). The CDR3 consists of 12 residues.

This chain joins TRBV29-1 and TRBJ1-1; weak D call: TRBD1 (6 bases). Per the germline V gene, CDR1 is SQVTM and CDR2 is ANQGSEA. This CDR3 is built from 11 residues. The V and J ends lost 6 bases and 4 bases respectively, with 9 bases between them. The CDR3 sequence is CSVSGATEAFF. As DNA, the CDR3 is TGCAGCGTCTCAGGGGCCACTGAAGCTTTCTTT.

This clone was found a few times. The rearrangement links TRBV7-9 to TRBJ2-3, with 7 positions matching TRBD2. V gave up 3 bases and J gave up 0 bases; unmatched junction bases: 3. The CDR3 runs 15 residues. CDR1 is SEHNR and CDR2 is FQNEAQ in the germline V gene (reference sequence). The CDR3 loop reads CASSLTGGSTDTQYF. CDR3 DNA: TGTGCCAGCAGCTTGACGGGAGGCAGCACAGATACGCAGTATTTT.

This chain joins TRBV7-2 and TRBJ2-3, with 10 bases fitting TRBD2. The junction had 6 bases not matched to a gene; V was cut back by 4 bases and J by 5 bases. The CDR3 covers 15 residues. The germline CDR1 and CDR2 sequences are SGHTA and FQGNSA. The CDR3 nucleotides are TGTGCCAGCAGCTCAATGGGACTAGCGAGAGATACGCAGTATTTT. The encoded protein is CASSSMGLARDTQYF.

J is TRBJ1-4 and V is TRBV6-5; D unresolved. Trimming pared 2 bases from V and 8 bases from J, leaving 12 bases between. The CDR3 loop spans 14 amino acids. Germline V gene data show CDR1 as MNHEY and CDR2 as SVGAGI. The CDR3 region is CASSYPEMREKLFF. In nucleotides, the CDR3 is TGTGCCAGCAGTTACCCCGAGATGAGAGAAAAACTGTTTTTT.

This chain links TRBV5-1 with TRBJ1-1, with 7 bases lining up with TRBD1. Unmatched junction bases numbered 6, after V lost 4 bases and J lost 0 bases. Germline CDR1 SGHRS, CDR2 YFSETQ. The CDR3 sequence is 15 residues long. Here the CDR3 DNA reads TGCGCCAGCAGCCAGGGGACAGTTATGAACACTGAAGCTTTCTTT. Its translation is CASSQGTVMNTEAFF. Full variable domain (outside the CDR3, taken from reference TRBV5-1 and TRBJ1-1): KAGVTQTPRYLIKTRGQQVTLSCSPISGHRSVSWYQQTPGQGLQFLFEYFSETQRNKGNFPGRFSGRQFSNSRSEMNVSTLELGDSALYLCASSQGTVMNTEAFFGQGTRLTVV.

This chain joins TRBV15 and TRBJ2-5; maybe TRBD2 (5 bases). V was cut by 0 bases and J by 7 bases, with 21 bases left in between. This CDR3 contains 17 residues. The germline gives CDR1 LNHNV, CDR2 YYDKDF (reference sequence). The CDR3: CATSREGYSGFSGTQYF. The CDR3 DNA reads TGTGCCACCAGCAGAGAAGGTTACAGCGGTTTCTCTGGGACCCAGTACTTC.

V gene TRBV10-3 combines with J gene TRBJ2-1; the D gene is possibly TRBD2 (5 bases). The CDR3 runs to 15 residues. Looked up from germline, CDR1 is ENHRY and CDR2 is SYGVKD. V lost 0 bases and J 4 bases, leaving 10 bases between the germline ends. The DNA for the CDR3 is TGTGCCATCAGTGAGTCGGGTGGGAGTTACAATGAGCAGTTCTTC. Protein sequence: CAISESGGSYNEQFF.

The chain uses TRBV3-1 (or the pseudogene TRBV3-2) and TRBJ2-3; TRBD2 matches 7 bases. Germline V lookup: CDR1 LGHDT, CDR2 YNNKEL (reference sequence). Trimming cost V 3 bases and J 3 bases; bases outside gene matches: 18. This CDR3 spans 19 amino acids. The DNA of the CDR3 is TGTGCCAGCAGCCAGTCGCCGTGGATGGGGGGAGGGTTTACAGATACGCAGTATTTT. Protein product: CASSQSPWMGGGFTDTQYF.

The V and J genes are TRBV10-3 and TRBJ1-5, with D perhaps TRBD1 (6 bases). This CDR3 has 13 residues. V shed 5 bases and J shed 8 bases, with 13 bases lying between them. Germline-derived CDR1 and CDR2 are ENHRY and SYGVKD. CDR3 DNA: TGTGCCATCAGTCAGACACAGGGTGAGCCCCAGCATTTT. Translation gives CAISQTQGEPQHF.

This clone was counted a single time. This chain joins TRBV5-4 and TRBJ2-5; D uncertain. Trimming shortened V by 2 bases and J by 1 base, and 9 bases separated the two germline ends. Germline CDR1 and CDR2: SGHNT and YYREEE (reference sequence). This CDR3 is 14 amino acids long. The CDR3 loop is CASSFYGLQETQYF. CDR3 DNA: TGTGCCAGCAGCTTTTATGGGCTCCAAGAGACCCAGTACTTC.